This T cell receptor beta chain was identified in a study of tumor-infiltrating lymphocytes in primary liver carcinoma. This clonotype was detected a few times. The germline gene is not matched at one end of the junction; a read error may be the cause. This CDR3 has 14 amino acids. CDR1 and CDR2 (germline): MNHEY, SVGAGI. Synthesis of TCR beta cDNA was carried out from 500 ng total RNA with a constant-region primer. Three rounds of nested multiplex PCR with slightly modified ARM-PCR produced TCR beta libraries. Rounds one and two of PCR, each of roughly 10 cycles, were primed with TRBV1-TRBV30 forward primers and a C-beta reverse primer. From the multiplex PCR reads, TCRdb called clonotypes with MiXCR, one entry per CDR3 protein. Among more than 70,000 distinct CDR3 sequences listed, 60% to 75% were seen once. Each 20-30 mg portion of unsorted bulk tissue served as the source for co-extraction of RNA and DNA.

The chain combines TRBV6-5 with TRBJ2-1, with 7 bases that match TRBD2. This receptor was taken from a man between 40 and 49 years old with primary liver carcinoma and hepatitis B virus infection. Sequencing used liver tumor tissue from sampling region 1. Subset defined: tumor region T1, superior pole. The CDR3 nucleotides are TGTGCCAGCAGGTACTTGGGGGACTACAATAAGCAGTTCTTC. The encoded protein is CASRYLGDYNKQFF.